This T cell receptor beta chain originates from a study of cytomegalovirus exposure and HLA in healthy donors. Amplification used 60 Vbeta primers and 13 Jbeta primers. TCRdb's copy holds only in-frame clones and misses some; the assay was immunoSEQ multiplex PCR. The sample records some 100,000 clones, roughly 70% being singletons. CDR3 length: 13 residues. V dropped 6 bases and J dropped 6; count of bases not matched to a gene: 7. CDR1 and CDR2 (germline): ENHRY, SYGVKD. While unrecorded immune exposures were likely, the donors were nominally healthy when sampled. The sequencing sample was made of PBMCs. This sequence was found in a woman in her fifties or sixties in good health and CMV-seropositive. The chain carries TRBV10-3 and TRBJ1-1, with 7 bases that match TRBD1. DNA of the CDR3: TGTGCCATCAGGCGGGACAGTGACGCTGAAGCTTTCTTT. It is translated as CAIRRDSDAEAFF.